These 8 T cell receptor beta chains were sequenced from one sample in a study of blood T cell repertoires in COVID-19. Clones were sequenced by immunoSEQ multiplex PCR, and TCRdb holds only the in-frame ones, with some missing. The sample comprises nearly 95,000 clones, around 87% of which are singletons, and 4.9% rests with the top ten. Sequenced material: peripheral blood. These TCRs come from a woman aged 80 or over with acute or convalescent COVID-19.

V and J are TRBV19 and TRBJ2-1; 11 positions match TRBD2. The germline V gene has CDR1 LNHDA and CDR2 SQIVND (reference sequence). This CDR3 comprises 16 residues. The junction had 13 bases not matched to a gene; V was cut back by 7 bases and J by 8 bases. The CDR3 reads CASKAPDPSGRYEQFF. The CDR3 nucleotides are TGTGCCAGTAAGGCCCCCGATCCTAGCGGGAGGTATGAGCAGTTCTTC.

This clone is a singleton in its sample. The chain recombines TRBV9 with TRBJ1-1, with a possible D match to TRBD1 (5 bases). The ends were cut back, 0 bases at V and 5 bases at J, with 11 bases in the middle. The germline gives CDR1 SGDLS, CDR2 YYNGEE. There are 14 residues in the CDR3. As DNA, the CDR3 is TGTGCCAGCAGCGTAGTGGCAGGGTATACTGAAGCTTTCTTT. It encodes CASSVVAGYTEAFF. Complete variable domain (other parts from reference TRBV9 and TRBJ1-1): DSGVTQTPKHLITATGQRVTLRCSPRSGDLSVYWYQQSLDQGLQFLIQYYNGEERAKGNILERFSAQQFPDLHSELNLSSLELGDSALYFCASSVVAGYTEAFFGQGTRLTVV.

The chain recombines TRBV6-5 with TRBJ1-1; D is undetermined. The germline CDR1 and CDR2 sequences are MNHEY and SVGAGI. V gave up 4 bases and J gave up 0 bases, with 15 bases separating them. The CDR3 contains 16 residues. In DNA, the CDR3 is TGTGCCAGCAGTTTTGCGGCGGCCGGATTGAACACTGAAGCTTTCTTT. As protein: CASSFAAAGLNTEAFF.

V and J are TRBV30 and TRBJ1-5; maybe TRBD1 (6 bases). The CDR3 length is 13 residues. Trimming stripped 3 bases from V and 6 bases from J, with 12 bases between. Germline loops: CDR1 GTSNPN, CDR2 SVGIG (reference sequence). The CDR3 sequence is CAWRRGGTQPQHF. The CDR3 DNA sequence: TGTGCCTGGAGGAGGGGGGGGACTCAGCCCCAGCATTTT.

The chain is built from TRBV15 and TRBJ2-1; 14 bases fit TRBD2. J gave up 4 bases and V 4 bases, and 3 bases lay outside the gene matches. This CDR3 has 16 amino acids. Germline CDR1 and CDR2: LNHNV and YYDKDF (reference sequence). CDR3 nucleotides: TGTGCCACCAGCAATGGACTAGCGGGGGGATACAATGAGCAGTTCTTC. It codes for CATSNGLAGGYNEQFF.

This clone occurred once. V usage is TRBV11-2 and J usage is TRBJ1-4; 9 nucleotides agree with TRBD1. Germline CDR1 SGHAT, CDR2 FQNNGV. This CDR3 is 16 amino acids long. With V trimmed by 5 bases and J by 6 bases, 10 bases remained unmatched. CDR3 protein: CASSARTGVGDEKLFF. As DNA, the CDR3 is TGTGCCAGCAGCGCGCGGACAGGGGTAGGCGATGAAAAACTGTTTTTT.

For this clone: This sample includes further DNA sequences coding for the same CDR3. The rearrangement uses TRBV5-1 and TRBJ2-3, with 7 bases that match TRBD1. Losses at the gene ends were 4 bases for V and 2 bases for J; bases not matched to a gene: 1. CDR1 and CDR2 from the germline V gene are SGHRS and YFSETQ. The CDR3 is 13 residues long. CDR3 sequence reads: CASSQGVTDTQYF. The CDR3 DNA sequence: TGCGCCAGCAGCCAGGGGGTCACAGATACGCAGTATTTT.

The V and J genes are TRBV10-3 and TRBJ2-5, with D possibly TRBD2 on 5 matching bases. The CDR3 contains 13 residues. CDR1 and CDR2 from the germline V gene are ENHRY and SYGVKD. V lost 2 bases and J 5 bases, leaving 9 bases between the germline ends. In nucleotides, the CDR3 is TGTGCCATCAGTGAGACCCGCGGGGAGACCCAGTACTTC. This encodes CAISETRGETQYF.